These 9 T cell receptor beta chains share one sample of origin, sequenced in a study of T cell responses to AZD1222 COVID-19 vaccine (dated by TCRdb to the early 2020s). Library generation was performed with the immunoSEQ multiplex PCR assay. Imported from immuneACCESS, the table was reduced by TCRdb to in-frame sequences with V and J called. These copies leave out some clones; in studies compared against another copy, an unresolved V gene accounts for under half, and the cause of the remainder is not known. The sample includes more than 250,000 clones, with approximately 93% observed a single time. The top ten clones comprise 0.5% to 0.65% of the sample. The time point label on this specimen signifies: baseline before first vaccination. Sequenced material: peripheral blood, taken on day 0 of AZD1222 vaccination. All receptors derive from an adult in good health.

The chain links TRBV2 to TRBJ1-5; TRBD1 might be the D (5 bases). V lost 5 bases and J lost 1, with 6 bases in between. Per germline, CDR1 SNHLY and CDR2 FYNNEI. The CDR3 is 13 amino acids. The CDR3 loop is CASSRGSNQPQHF. The CDR3, as DNA: TGTGCCAGCAGTCGGGGGAGCAATCAGCCCCAGCATTTT. The full variable domain, rest sourced from reference TRBV2 and TRBJ1-5, is EPEVTQTPSHQVTQMGQEVILRCVPISNHLYFYWYRQILGQKVEFLVSFYNNEISEKSEIFDDQFSVERPDGSNFTLKIRSTKLEDSAMYFCASSRGSNQPQHFGDGTRLSIL.

The chain joins TRBV5-1 to TRBJ2-3; weak D call: TRBD2 (6 bases). Germline CDR1 and CDR2: SGHRS and YFSETQ. CDR3 length equals 16 residues. With 2 bases removed from V and 2 bases from J, the gap between germline ends came to 15 bases. The CDR3 loop reads CASSLLGAGNTDTQYF. The CDR3 DNA reads as TGCGCCAGCAGCTTATTAGGAGCGGGTAACACAGATACGCAGTATTTT.

V and J are TRBV7-2 and TRBJ2-7; tentatively, D is TRBD1 (6 bases). Per the germline V gene, CDR1 is SGHTA and CDR2 is FQGNSA. V was clipped by 1 base and J by 4 bases, with 11 bases between them. CDR3 length: 14 residues. CDR3 coding DNA: TGTGCCAGCAGCTTAGTTGGCAGGGGATACGAGCAGTACTTC. Translating it yields CASSLVGRGYEQYF.

The CDR3 spells CATSDSKGRLNQPQHF. The CDR3, as DNA: TGTGCCACCAGTGATTCGAAGGGGAGGCTCAATCAGCCCCAGCATTTT. This chain joins TRBV24-1 and TRBJ1-5; TRBD1 is a possible D gene (5 bases). The CDR3 runs to 16 residues. CDR1 is KGHDR and CDR2 is SFDVKD in the germline V gene. Trimming stripped 2 bases from V and 3 bases from J, with 13 bases between.

This chain's CDR3 is CASSSRGSYEQYF. As DNA, the CDR3 is TGTGCCAGCAGCTCACGGGGCTCCTACGAGCAGTACTTC. The chain has TRBV7-9 and TRBJ2-7; tentatively, D is TRBD2 (5 bases). Trimming removed 4 bases from V and 0 bases from J, with 7 bases in between. The CDR3 spans 13 residues. Germline V CDR1 and CDR2: SEHNR, FQNEAQ (reference sequence).

CDR3 amino acids: CATSTGQGSNEKLFF. In nucleotides, the CDR3 is TGTGCCACCAGCACGGGACAGGGGTCTAATGAAAAACTGTTTTTT. J is TRBJ1-4 and V is TRBV15; 10 bases align to TRBD1. The CDR3 length is 15 residues. V lost 4 bases to trimming and J lost 3 bases; unmatched junction nucleotides: 2. Germline V CDR1 and CDR2: LNHNV, YYDKDF (reference sequence).

This clone was observed a handful of times. This sequence joins TRBV21-1 and TRBJ2-7; the table assigns TRBD1, which was not confirmed against the DNA. TRBV21-1 counts as a pseudogene. The CDR3 is 17 residues long. CDR3 coding DNA: TGTGCCAGCAGCAAACCTAGCCGAACGACAGGGGCCTACGAGCAGTACTTC. Residues: CASSKPSRTTGAYEQYF.

This chain links TRBV6-6 with TRBJ1-5; no reliable D call. Between the trimmed V and J ends, which lost 11 bases and 1 base, there was a span of 12 bases. Germline CDR1 and CDR2: MNHNY and SVGAGI (reference sequence). The CDR3 length is 13 residues. The CDR3 loop reads CAGKAGSNQPQHF. The CDR3 DNA sequence: TGTGCCGGTAAAGCTGGAAGCAATCAGCCCCAGCATTTT.

CDR3 in DNA: TGCGCCAGCAGCTTGGCCATGGGGACCGGGGAGCTGTTTTTT. Translating gives CASSLAMGTGELFF. V is TRBV5-1 and J is TRBJ2-2; no reliable D call. Trimming took off 0 bases at V and 5 bases at J, with 8 bases between the two ends. This CDR3 contains 14 residues. Germline V gene lookup returns CDR1 SGHRS and CDR2 YFSETQ.